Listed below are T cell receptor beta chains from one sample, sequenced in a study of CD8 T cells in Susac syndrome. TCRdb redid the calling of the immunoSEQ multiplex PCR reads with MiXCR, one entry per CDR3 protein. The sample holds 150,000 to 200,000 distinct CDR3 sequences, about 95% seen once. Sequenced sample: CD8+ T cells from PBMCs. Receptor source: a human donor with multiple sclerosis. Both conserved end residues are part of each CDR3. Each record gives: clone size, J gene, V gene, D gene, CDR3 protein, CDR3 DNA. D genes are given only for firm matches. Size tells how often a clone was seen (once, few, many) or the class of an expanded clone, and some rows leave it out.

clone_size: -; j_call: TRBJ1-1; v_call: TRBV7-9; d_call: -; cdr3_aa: CASSFGGPRTEAFF; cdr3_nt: TGTGCCAGCAGCTTTGGGGGGCCTCGGACTGAAGCTTTCTTT
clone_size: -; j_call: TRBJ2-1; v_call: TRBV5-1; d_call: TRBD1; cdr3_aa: CASSWGQLYNEQFF; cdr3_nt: TGCGCCAGCAGCTGGGGACAGCTCTACAATGAGCAGTTCTTC
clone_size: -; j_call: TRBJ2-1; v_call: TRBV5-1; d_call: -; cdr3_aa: CASSLFSVAYNEQFF; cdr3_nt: TGCGCCAGCAGCTTGTTTTCGGTGGCCTACAATGAGCAGTTCTTC
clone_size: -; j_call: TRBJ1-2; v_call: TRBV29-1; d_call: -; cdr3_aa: CSVEDLGVDYGYTF; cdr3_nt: TGCAGCGTTGAAGATCTAGGGGTTGACTATGGCTACACCTTC
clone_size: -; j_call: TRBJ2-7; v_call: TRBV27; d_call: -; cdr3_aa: CASSFSPRGDEQYF; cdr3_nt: TGTGCCAGCAGTTTTTCGCCCAGGGGAGACGAGCAGTACTTC
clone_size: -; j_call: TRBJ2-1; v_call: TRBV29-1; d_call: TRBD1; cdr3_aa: CSVEDSEQGVNEQFF; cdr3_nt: TGCAGCGTTGAAGACTCGGAGCAGGGGGTAAATGAGCAGTTCTTC
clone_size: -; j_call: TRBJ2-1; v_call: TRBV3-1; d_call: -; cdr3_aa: CASSQHRRMNEQFF; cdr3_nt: TGTGCCAGCAGCCAACACCGGAGGATGAATGAGCAGTTCTTC
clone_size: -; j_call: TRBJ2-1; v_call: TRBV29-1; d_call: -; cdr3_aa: CSDLSPGHSSNEQFF; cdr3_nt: TGCAGCGACCTTTCTCCGGGTCATAGCTCCAATGAGCAGTTCTTC
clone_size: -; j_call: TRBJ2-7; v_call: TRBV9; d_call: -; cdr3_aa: CASSPRDGIIYEQYF; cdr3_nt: TGTGCCAGCAGCCCGAGAGACGGGATCATCTACGAGCAGTACTTC
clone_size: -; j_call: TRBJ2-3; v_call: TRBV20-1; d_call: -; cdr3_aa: CSAGGLPATDTQYF; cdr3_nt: TGCAGTGCGGGGGGACTCCCGGCCACAGATACGCAGTATTTT
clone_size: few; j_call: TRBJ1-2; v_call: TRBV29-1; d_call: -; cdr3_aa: CSVVSIDFYGYTF; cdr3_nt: TGCAGCGTTGTCTCTATCGATTTCTATGGCTACACCTTC
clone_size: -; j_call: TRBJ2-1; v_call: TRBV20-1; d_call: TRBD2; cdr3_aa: CSASFESGGVYNEQFF; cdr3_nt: TGCAGTGCTAGTTTCGAGTCCGGGGGGGTCTACAATGAGCAGTTCTTC
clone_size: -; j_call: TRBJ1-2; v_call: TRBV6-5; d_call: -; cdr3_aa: CASRDPNYGYTF; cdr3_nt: TGTGCCAGCAGGGACCCTAACTATGGCTACACCTTC
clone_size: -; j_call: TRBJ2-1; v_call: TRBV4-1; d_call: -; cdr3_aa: CASSHGLGANEQFF; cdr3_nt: TGCGCCAGCAGCCATGGTTTGGGGGCCAATGAGCAGTTCTTC
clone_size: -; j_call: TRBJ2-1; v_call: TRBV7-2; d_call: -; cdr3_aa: CASSIGRSSYNEQFF; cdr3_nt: TGTGCCAGCAGCATTGGGCGCAGCTCCTACAATGAGCAGTTCTTC
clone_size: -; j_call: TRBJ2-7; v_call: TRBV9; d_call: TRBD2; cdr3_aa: CASSASGGAPYEQYF; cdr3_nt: TGTGCCAGCAGCGCCAGCGGGGGAGCACCCTACGAGCAGTACTTC
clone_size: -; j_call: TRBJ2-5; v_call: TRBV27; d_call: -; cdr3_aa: CASSTQGWETQYF; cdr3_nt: TGTGCCAGCAGCACTCAGGGTTGGGAGACCCAGTACTTC
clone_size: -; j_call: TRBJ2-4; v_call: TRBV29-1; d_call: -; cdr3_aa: CSGGQIAKNIQYF; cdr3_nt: TGCAGCGGCGGACAGATAGCCAAAAACATTCAGTACTTC
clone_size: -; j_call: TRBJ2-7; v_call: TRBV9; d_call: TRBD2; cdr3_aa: CASSPVAGTSYEQYF; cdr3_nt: TGTGCCAGCAGCCCCGTAGCGGGGACGTCCTACGAGCAGTACTTC
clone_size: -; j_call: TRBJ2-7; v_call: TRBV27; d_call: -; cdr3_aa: CASSPYFGVYEQYF; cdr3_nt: TGTGCCAGCAGTCCCTATTTTGGAGTCTACGAGCAGTACTTC
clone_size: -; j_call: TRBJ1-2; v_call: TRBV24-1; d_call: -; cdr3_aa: CATSDSGHSYCTF; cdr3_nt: TGTGCCACCAGTGATTCGGGACACAGCTATTGCACCTTC
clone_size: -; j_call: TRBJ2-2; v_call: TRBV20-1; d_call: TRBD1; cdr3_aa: CSASDRDTGELFF; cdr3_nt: TGCAGTGCTAGTGACAGGGACACCGGGGAGCTGTTTTTT
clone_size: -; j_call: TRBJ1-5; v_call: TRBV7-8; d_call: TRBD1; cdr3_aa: CASSGQGYSNQPQHF; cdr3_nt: TGTGCCAGCAGCGGACAGGGTTATAGCAATCAGCCCCAGCATTTT
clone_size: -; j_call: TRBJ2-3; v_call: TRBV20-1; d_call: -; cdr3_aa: CSARETADTQYF; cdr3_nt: TGCAGTGCTAGGGAGACGGCAGATACGCAGTATTTT
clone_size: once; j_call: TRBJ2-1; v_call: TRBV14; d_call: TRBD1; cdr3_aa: CASSQYRGPYNEQFF; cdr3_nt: TGTGCCAGCAGCCAATACAGGGGACCCTACAATGAGCAGTTCTTC
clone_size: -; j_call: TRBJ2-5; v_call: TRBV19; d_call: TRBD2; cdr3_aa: CASRSMTSGRAGETQYF; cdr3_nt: TGTGCCAGTAGATCTATGACTAGCGGGAGGGCCGGCGAGACCCAGTACTTC
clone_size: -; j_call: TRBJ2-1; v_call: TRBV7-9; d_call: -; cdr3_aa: CASSWTDSYNEQFF; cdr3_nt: TGTGCCAGCAGCTGGACGGACTCCTACAATGAGCAGTTCTTC
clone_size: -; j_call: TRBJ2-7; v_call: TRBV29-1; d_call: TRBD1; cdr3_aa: CSVVLGQGSYEQYF; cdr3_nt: TGCAGCGTTGTTCTGGGACAGGGCTCCTACGAGCAGTACTTC
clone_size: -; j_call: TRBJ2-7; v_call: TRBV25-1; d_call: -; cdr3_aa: CASSESAEVYEQYF; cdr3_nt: TGTGCCAGCAGTGAATCGGCGGAAGTATACGAGCAGTACTTC
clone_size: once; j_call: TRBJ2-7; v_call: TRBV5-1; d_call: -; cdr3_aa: CASSLRGAGDEQYF; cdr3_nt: TGCGCCAGCAGCTTGAGAGGGGCCGGGGACGAGCAGTACTTC